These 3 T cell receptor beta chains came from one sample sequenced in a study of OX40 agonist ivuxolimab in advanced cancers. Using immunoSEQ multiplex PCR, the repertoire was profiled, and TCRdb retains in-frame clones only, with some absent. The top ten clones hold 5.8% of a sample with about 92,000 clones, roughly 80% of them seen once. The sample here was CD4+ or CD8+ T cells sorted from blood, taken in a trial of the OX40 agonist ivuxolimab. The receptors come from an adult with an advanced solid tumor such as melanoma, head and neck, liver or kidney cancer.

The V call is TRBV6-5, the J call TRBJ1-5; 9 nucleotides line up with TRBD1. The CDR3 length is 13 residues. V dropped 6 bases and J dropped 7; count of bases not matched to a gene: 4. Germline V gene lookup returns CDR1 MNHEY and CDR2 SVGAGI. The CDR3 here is CASRRQGGQPQHF. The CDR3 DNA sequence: TGTGCCAGCAGAAGACAGGGGGGCCAGCCCCAGCATTTT.

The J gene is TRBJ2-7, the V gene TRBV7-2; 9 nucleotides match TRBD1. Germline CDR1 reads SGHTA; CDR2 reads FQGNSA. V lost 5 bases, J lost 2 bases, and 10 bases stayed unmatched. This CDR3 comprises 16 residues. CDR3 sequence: CASSTPRDRVPYEQYF. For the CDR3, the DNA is TGTGCCAGCAGCACACCCCGGGACAGGGTCCCCTACGAGCAGTACTTC.

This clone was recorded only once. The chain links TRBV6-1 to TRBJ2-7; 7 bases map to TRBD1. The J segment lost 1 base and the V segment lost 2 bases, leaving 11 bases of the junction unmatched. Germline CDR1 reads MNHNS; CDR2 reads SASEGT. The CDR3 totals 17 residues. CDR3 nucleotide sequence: TGTGCCAGCAGTGAACCGTTCGGACAGGACTTTTCCTACGAGCAGTACTTC. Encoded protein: CASSEPFGQDFSYEQYF.